The T cell receptor beta chain under discussion was sequenced for a study of control samples from healthy donors and cancer patients. Measured with immunoSEQ multiplex PCR; TCRdb has only the in-frame clones, and not every one. This sample has some 96,000 clones, with more than 80% found just once. Looked up from germline, CDR1 is LNHDA and CDR2 is SQIVND (reference sequence). V dropped 1 base and J dropped 10 bases, with 8 bases sitting between them. The CDR3 loop spans 12 amino acids. The V and J genes are TRBV19 and TRBJ2-1; D call uncertain. The sequence derives from a man younger than 35 in good health. The sequenced sample was blood. The CDR3 nucleotides are TGTGCCAGTAGTATAGGGGCGAGAGAGCAGTTCTTC. This gives the protein CASSIGAREQFF.